This T cell receptor beta chain appears in the sequencing data of a study of identical twins. TCRdb re-analysed the 5' RACE reads in MiXCR, keeping a single row per CDR3 protein. The sample yields approximately 550,000 distinct CDR3 sequences, more than 20% seen once. The germline V gene has CDR1 DFQATT and CDR2 SNEGSKA (reference sequence). This CDR3 is 15 amino acids long. The V and J ends lost 4 bases and 2 bases respectively, with 18 bases between them. This sample also appeared in a second study, on yellow fever vaccine responses in identical twins.

Sequenced sample: CD4+ T cells sorted from blood. The sequence was collected from a woman aged 18-29 years in good health. This sequence joins TRBV20-1 and TRBJ2-7; TRBD2 might be the D (6 bases). DNA for the CDR3: TGCAGTGCTACCCCCGGGCTAGCGTCAACCTACGAGCAGTACTTC. Residues: CSATPGLASTYEQYF.